These 16 T cell receptor beta chains originate from one sample sequenced in a study of T cell repertoires in cytomegalovirus infection. No antigen has been assigned to these receptors. TCRdb reprocessed the reads with MiXCR, giving one entry per CDR3 protein. This table has around 570,000 distinct CDR3 sequences, 40% appearing once. This sample comprised cultured PBMCs, obtained from culture after CMV antigen stimulation. The receptor source for this set is a human donor in good health (CMV status not recorded). Some clones in this sample may be carry-over from other donors' samples.

This clonotype was found a few times. This chain uses TRBV19 with TRBJ2-5, with 8 bases matching TRBD2. The CDR3 consists of 15 residues. Germline V gene data show CDR1 as LNHDA and CDR2 as SQIVND (reference sequence). V was pared by 7 bases and J by 5 bases, with 12 bases of the junction left unmatched. The chain's CDR3 is CASTGSGGSRETQYF. The CDR3 DNA reads as TGTGCCAGTACGGGAAGCGGGGGTAGCCGGGAGACCCAGTACTTC.

This clonotype was picked up one time. An end of the junction does not agree with germline; a read error may underlie this. The chain uses TRBV12-3 or TRBV12-4 and TRBJ1-4, with 8 bases that match TRBD1. CDR3 length: 16 amino acids. The chain's CDR3 is CVSSSSPGTGLEKLFF. The CDR3 DNA follows: TGTGTCAGCAGTAGCTCCCCCGGGACAGGCCTTGAAAAACTGTTTTTT.

This clonotype was counted ten times or more. The chain links TRBV7-2 to TRBJ2-5; D gene unclear. Germline CDR1 and CDR2: SGHTA and FQGNSA. This CDR3 spans 11 amino acids. Between the trimmed V and J ends, which lost 6 bases and 4 bases, there was a span of 6 bases. CDR3 coding DNA: TGTGCCAGCAGTACCCTAGAGACCCAGTACTTC. Amino acids: CASSTLETQYF. The full variable domain, in which reference TRBV7-2 and TRBJ2-5 provide the parts outside the CDR3, is GAGVSQSPSNKVTEKGKDVELRCDPISGHTALYWYRQSLGQGLEFLIYFQGNSAPDKSGLPSDRFSAERTGGSVSTLTIQRTQQEDSAVYLCASSTLETQYFGPGTRLLVL.

This clonotype occurred a few times. The chain joins TRBV4-1 to TRBJ2-1; possibly TRBD2 for D (5 bases). Deletions cut 0 bases from V and 16 bases from J, with 13 bases between. The CDR3 consists of 12 residues. Per the germline V gene, CDR1 is MGHRA and CDR2 is YSYEKL. The CDR3 here is CASSQDVGVIFF. Written as DNA, the CDR3 is TGCGCCAGCAGCCAAGACGTCGGGGTTATCTTCTTC.

This clonotype was picked up a small number of times. The V call is TRBV20-1, the J call TRBJ1-5; 7 bases fit TRBD1. V lost 3 bases and J lost 6; bases outside the gene matches: 8. Germline CDR1 reads DFQATT; CDR2 reads SNEGSKA (reference sequence). The CDR3 is made up of 14 amino acids. The CDR3 DNA reads TGCAGTGCTAGCGAGGGGGCGCGAAGTCAGCCCCAGCATTTT. Its translation is CSASEGARSQPQHF.

This clonotype came up a few times. The CDR3, as DNA: TGCAGCGTGGCGACAGCATCTATCTATGGCTACACCTTC. Protein product: CSVATASIYGYTF. The V call is TRBV29-1, the J call TRBJ1-2, with D possibly being TRBD1 (5 bases). Trimming pared 6 bases from V and 4 bases from J, leaving 15 bases between. Looked up from germline, CDR1 is SQVTM and CDR2 is ANQGSEA. The CDR3 is 13 amino acids.

This chain joins TRBV19 and TRBJ1-1; D call uncertain. Per germline, CDR1 LNHDA and CDR2 SQIVND (reference sequence). V was pared by 2 bases and J by 9 bases, with 16 bases between. The CDR3 is made up of 14 amino acids. The CDR3 DNA reads TGTGCCAGTAGTATACTCGTCGGGCGGAGTAAAGCTTTCTTT. Its translation: CASSILVGRSKAFF.

This sequence joins TRBV3-1 and TRBJ1-4, with 8 nucleotides matching TRBD1. There are 16 residues in the CDR3. The germline gives CDR1 LGHDT, CDR2 YNNKEL (reference sequence). V gave up 3 bases and J gave up 5 bases; unmatched junction bases: 8. CDR3 nucleotides: TGTGCCAGCAGCCATAAAGGACAGGGAAGAAATGAAAAACTGTTTTTT. Translated, it gives CASSHKGQGRNEKLFF. Supplemented by reference TRBV3-1 and TRBJ1-4, the full variable domain reads DTAVSQTPKYLVTQMGNDKSIKCEQNLGHDTMYWYKQDSKKFLKIMFSYNNKELIINETVPNRFSPKSPDKAHLNLHINSLELGDSAVYFCASSHKGQGRNEKLFFGSGTQLSVL.

The CDR3 reads CASSEGTGNKPQHF. Here the CDR3 DNA reads TGTGCCAGCAGTGAGGGGACAGGTAACAAGCCCCAGCATTTT. The rearrangement links TRBV6-1 to TRBJ1-5; TRBD1 aligns across 8 bases. CDR1 and CDR2 from the germline V gene are MNHNS and SASEGT. This CDR3 is built from 14 residues. With 3 bases clipped from V and 8 bases from J, the junction kept 6 bases outside the gene matches.

This clonotype has more than one count but fewer than ten. CDR3 loop: CASSTGLAALEQYF. The CDR3 DNA sequence: TGTGCCAGCAGTACCGGACTAGCGGCGCTCGAGCAGTACTTC. The chain employs TRBV6-1 and TRBJ2-7; 10 bases match TRBD2. The germline CDR1 and CDR2 sequences are MNHNS and SASEGT. The CDR3 is 14 residues long. Trimming cost V 5 bases and J 6 bases; bases outside gene matches: 7.

The chain employs TRBV7-4 and TRBJ2-7; D is uncertain. Trimming took 1 base from V and 9 from J, leaving 10 bases between them. The CDR3 is 12 amino acids. Germline lookup yields CDR1 SGHVT and CDR2 SQSDAQ. In DNA, the CDR3 is TGTGCCAGCAGCTTAGAAGGGTCCGTGCAGTACTTC. The encoded protein is CASSLEGSVQYF.

A few counts support this clonotype. The rearrangement links TRBV30 to TRBJ2-2; D unclear. This CDR3 has 12 amino acids. Germline-derived CDR1 and CDR2 are GTSNPN and SVGIG (reference sequence). Trimming cost V 3 bases and J 4 bases, with 6 bases left between them. The CDR3 protein is CAWSSSTGELFF. CDR3 DNA: TGTGCCTGGAGCTCCTCCACCGGGGAGCTGTTTTTT.

The rearrangement links TRBV20-1 to TRBJ1-1, with TRBD1 matching 7 bases. Germline V gene lookup returns CDR1 DFQATT and CDR2 SNEGSKA (reference sequence). The CDR3 has 14 amino acids. V was clipped by 0 bases and J by 5 bases; unmatched bases: 6. CDR3 protein: CSARDRTGVTEAFF. In DNA form, the CDR3 reads TGCAGTGCTAGAGATCGTACAGGGGTAACTGAAGCTTTCTTT.

This chain uses TRBV7-2 with TRBJ2-5, with TRBD2 as a possible D gene (5 bases). Looked up from germline, CDR1 is SGHTA and CDR2 is FQGNSA. Deletions cut 4 bases from V and 4 bases from J, with 16 bases between. The CDR3 loop spans 15 amino acids. This CDR3 reads CASSSSPPRGETQYF. DNA for the CDR3: TGTGCCAGCAGCTCCTCGCCCCCACGGGGAGAGACCCAGTACTTC.

The sample holds a few counts of this clonotype. The rearrangement joins TRBV7-9 to TRBJ2-2; D is perhaps TRBD1 (6 bases). Trimming left V 5 bases short and J 2 bases short, with 12 bases between. Per the germline V gene, CDR1 is SEHNR and CDR2 is FQNEAQ (reference sequence). The CDR3 runs 15 residues. The chain's CDR3 is CASSPLTGNTGELFF. Written as DNA, the CDR3 is TGTGCCAGCAGCCCATTGACAGGAAACACCGGGGAGCTGTTTTTT.

This chain joins TRBV14 and TRBJ2-5, with 12 bases aligning to TRBD1. V shed 5 bases and J 7 bases; nucleotides not matched to a gene: 8. The CDR3 extends over 15 amino acids. CDR1 is SGHDN, CDR2 FVKESK, per germline. This CDR3 reads CASSSGTGGVGTQYF. CDR3 in DNA: TGTGCCAGCAGCTCCGGGACAGGGGGCGTCGGGACCCAGTACTTC.